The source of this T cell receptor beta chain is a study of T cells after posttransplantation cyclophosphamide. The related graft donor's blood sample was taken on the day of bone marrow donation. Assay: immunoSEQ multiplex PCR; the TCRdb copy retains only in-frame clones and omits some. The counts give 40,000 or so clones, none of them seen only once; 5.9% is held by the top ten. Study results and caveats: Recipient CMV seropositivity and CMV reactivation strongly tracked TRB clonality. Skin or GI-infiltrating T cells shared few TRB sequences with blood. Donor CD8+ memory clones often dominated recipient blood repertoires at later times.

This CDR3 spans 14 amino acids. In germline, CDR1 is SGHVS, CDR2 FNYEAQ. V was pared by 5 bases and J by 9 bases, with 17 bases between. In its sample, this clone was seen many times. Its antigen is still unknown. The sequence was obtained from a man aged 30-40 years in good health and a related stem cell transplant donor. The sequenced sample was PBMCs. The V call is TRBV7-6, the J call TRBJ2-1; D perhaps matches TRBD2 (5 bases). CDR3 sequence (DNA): TGTGCCAGCAGCCTCGCGGGCGAACGGGGTGAGCAGTTCTTC. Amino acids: CASSLAGERGEQFF. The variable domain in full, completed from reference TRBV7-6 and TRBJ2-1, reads GAGVSQSPRYKVTKRGQDVALRCDPISGHVSLYWYRQALGQGPEFLTYFNYEAQQDKSGLPNDRFSAERPEGSISTLTIQRTEQRDSAMYRCASSLAGERGEQFFGPGTRLTVL.